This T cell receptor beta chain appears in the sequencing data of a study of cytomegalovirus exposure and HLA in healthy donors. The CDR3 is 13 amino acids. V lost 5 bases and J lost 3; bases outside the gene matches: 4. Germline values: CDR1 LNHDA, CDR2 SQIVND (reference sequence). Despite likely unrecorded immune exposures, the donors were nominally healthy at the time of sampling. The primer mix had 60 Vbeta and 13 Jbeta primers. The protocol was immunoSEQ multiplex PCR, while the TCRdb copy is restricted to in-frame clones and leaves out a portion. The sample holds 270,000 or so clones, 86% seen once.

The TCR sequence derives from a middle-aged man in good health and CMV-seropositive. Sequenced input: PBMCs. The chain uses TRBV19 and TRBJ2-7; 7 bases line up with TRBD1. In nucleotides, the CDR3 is TGTGCCAGTAGTCGGCAGGGGGTCTACGAGCAGTACTTC. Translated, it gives CASSRQGVYEQYF.